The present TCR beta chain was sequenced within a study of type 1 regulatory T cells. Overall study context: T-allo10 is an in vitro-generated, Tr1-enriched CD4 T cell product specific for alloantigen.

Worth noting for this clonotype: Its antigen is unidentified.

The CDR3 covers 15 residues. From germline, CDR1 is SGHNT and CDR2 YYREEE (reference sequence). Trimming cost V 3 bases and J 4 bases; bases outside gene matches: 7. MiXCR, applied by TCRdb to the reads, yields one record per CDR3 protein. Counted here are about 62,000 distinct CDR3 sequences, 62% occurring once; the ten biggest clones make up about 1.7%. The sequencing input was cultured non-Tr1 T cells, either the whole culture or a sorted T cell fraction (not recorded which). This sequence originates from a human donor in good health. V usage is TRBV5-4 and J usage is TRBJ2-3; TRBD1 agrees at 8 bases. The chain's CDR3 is CASSSRTGYPDTQYF. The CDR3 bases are TGTGCCAGCAGCTCCCGGACAGGGTACCCAGATACGCAGTATTTT.